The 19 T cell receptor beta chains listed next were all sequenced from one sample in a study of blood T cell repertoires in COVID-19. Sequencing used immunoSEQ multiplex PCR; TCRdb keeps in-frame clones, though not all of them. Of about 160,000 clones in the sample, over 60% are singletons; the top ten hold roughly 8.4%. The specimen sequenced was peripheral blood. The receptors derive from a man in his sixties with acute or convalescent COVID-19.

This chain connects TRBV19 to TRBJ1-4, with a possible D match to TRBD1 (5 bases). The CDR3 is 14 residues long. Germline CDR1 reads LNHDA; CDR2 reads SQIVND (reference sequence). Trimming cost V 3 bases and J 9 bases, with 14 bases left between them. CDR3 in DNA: TGTGCCAGTAGTATGGGCAGGGAATGGAAAAAACTGTTTTTT. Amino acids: CASSMGREWKKLFF.

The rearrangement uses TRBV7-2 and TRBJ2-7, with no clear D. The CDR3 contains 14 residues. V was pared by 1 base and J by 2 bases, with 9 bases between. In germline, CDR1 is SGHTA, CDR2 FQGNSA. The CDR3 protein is CASSLVSNTYEQYF. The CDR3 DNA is TGTGCCAGCAGCTTAGTATCTAATACCTACGAGCAGTACTTC. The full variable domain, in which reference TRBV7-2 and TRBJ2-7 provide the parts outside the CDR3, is GAGVSQSPSNKVTEKGKDVELRCDPISGHTALYWYRQSLGQGLEFLIYFQGNSAPDKSGLPSDRFSAERTGGSVSTLTIQRTQQEDSAVYLCASSLVSNTYEQYFGPGTRLTVT.

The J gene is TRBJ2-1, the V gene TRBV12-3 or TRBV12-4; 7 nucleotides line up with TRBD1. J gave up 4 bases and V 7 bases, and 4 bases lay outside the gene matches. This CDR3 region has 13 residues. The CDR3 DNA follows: TGTGCCAGCACCCCAGGGGGATACAATGAGCAGTTCTTC. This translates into CASTPGGYNEQFF.

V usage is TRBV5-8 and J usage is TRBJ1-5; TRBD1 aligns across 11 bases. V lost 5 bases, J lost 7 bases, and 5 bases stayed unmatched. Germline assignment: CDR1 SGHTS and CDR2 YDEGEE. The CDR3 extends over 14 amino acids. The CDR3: CASSRTGGSQPQHF. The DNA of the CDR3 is TGTGCCAGCAGTCGGACAGGGGGCAGCCAGCCCCAGCATTTT.

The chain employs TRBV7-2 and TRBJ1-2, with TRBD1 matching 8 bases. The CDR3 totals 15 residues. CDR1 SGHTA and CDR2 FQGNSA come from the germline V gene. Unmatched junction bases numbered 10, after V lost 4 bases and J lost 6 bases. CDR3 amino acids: CASSSPPFRGHGYTF. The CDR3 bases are TGTGCCAGCAGCTCCCCACCGTTCAGGGGGCATGGCTACACCTTC.

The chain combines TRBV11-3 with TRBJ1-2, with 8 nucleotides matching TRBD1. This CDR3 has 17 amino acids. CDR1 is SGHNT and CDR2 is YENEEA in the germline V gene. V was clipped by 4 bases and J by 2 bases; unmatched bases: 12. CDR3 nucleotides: TGTGCCAGCAGCTCCCGGCGGACAGGGAGGGTAAACTATGGCTACACCTTC. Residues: CASSSRRTGRVNYGYTF.

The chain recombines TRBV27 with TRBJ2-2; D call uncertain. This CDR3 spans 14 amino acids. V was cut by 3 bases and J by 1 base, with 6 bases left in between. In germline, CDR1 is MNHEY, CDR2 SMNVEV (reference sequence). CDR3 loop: CASSFTQNTGELFF. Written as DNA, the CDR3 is TGTGCCAGCAGTTTTACTCAGAACACCGGGGAGCTGTTTTTT.

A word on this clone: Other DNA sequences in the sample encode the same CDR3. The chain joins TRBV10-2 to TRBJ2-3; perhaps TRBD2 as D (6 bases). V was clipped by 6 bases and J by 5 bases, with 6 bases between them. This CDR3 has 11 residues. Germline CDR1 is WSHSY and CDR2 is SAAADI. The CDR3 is CASRGGDTQYF. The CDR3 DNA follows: TGCGCCAGCAGGGGGGGAGATACGCAGTATTTT.

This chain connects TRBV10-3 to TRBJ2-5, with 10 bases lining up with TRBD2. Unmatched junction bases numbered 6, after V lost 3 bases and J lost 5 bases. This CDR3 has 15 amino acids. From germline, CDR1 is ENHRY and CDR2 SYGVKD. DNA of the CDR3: TGTGCCATCAGTGACTCTAGCGGGGGCTGGGAGACCCAGTACTTC. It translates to CAISDSSGGWETQYF.

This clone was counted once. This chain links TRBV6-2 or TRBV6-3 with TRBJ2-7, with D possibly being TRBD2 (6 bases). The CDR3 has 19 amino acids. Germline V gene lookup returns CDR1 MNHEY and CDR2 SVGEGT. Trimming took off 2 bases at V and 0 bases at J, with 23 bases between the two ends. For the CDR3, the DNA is TGTGCCAGCAGTTACGGGAGGCGGATCCTCCAGCCAAGCTCCTACGAGCAGTACTTC. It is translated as CASSYGRRILQPSSYEQYF.

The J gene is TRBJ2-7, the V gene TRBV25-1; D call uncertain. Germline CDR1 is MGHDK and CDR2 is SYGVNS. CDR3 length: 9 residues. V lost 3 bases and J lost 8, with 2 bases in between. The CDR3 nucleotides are TGTGCCAGCAGTGATAAGCAGTACTTC. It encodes CASSDKQYF.

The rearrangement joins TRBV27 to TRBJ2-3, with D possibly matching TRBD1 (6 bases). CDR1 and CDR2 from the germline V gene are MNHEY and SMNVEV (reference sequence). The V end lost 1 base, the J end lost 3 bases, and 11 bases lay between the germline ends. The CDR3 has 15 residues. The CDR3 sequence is CASSLYGTITDTQYF. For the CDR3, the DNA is TGTGCCAGCAGTTTATACGGGACAATTACAGATACGCAGTATTTT.

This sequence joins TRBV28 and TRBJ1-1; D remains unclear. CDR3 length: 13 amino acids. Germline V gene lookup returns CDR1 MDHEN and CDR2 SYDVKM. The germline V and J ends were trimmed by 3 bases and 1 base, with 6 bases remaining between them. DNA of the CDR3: TGTGCCAGCAGTTTCGGGGAGAACACTGAAGCTTTCTTT. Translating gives CASSFGENTEAFF.

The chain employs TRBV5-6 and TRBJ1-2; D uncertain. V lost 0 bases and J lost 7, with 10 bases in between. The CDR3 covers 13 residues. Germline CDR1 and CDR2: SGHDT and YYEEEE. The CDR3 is CASSLVGVAGYTF. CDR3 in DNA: TGTGCCAGCAGCTTGGTGGGAGTTGCTGGCTACACCTTC.

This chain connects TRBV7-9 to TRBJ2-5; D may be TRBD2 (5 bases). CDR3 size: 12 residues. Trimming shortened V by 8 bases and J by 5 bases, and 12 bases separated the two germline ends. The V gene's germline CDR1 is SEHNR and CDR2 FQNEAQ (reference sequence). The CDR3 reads CASEGLGETQYF. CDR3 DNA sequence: TGTGCCAGCGAGGGTCTGGGGGAGACCCAGTACTTC.

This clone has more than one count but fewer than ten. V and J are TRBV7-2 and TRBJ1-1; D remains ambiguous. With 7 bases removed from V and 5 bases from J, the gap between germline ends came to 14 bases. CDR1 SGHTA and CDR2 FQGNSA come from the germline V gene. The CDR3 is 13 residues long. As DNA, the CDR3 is TGTGCCAGCACCTGGAGGGCGCCTACTGAAGCTTTCTTT. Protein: CASTWRAPTEAFF.

The DNA of the CDR3 is TGCGCCAGCAGCTTGGGGACAGGGAGGGACACAGATACGCAGTATTTT. This sequence encodes CASSLGTGRDTDTQYF. The chain employs TRBV5-1 and TRBJ2-3; D is possibly TRBD1 (8 bases). The germline CDR1 and CDR2 sequences are SGHRS and YFSETQ. This CDR3 is built from 16 residues. V lost 0 bases to trimming and J lost 2 bases, with 13 bases between them.

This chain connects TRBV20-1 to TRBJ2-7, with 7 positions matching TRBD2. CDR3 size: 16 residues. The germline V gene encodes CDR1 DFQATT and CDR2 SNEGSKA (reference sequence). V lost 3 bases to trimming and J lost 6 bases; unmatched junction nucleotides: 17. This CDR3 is CSASFQRTRGRGEQYF. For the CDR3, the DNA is TGCAGTGCTAGTTTTCAACGGACTAGAGGACGCGGCGAGCAGTACTTC.

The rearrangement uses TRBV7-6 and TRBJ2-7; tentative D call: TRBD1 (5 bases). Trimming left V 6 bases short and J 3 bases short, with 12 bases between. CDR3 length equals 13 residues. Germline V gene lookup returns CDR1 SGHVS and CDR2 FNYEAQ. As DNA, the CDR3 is TGTGCCAGCAGTAAGGGGCAGGACTACGAGCAGTACTTC. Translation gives CASSKGQDYEQYF.